Shown below are 2 T cell receptor beta chains from a single sample sequenced in a study of blood T cell repertoires in COVID-19. Using immunoSEQ multiplex PCR, the repertoire was profiled, and TCRdb retains in-frame clones only, with some absent. This table has approximately 150,000 clones, roughly 89% appearing once. Material for sequencing was peripheral blood. All receptors come from a man under 40 with COVID-19, enrolled during active disease.

This chain joins TRBV7-9 and TRBJ2-2; 9 positions match TRBD1. Germline values: CDR1 SEHNR, CDR2 FQNEAQ (reference sequence). V lost 3 bases, J lost 5 bases, and 10 bases stayed unmatched. The CDR3 totals 17 residues. CDR3 bases: TGTGCCAGCAGCTTGAACTGCCGGGACAGGGATACCGGGGAGCTGTTTTTT. This translates into CASSLNCRDRDTGELFF.

This rearrangement joins TRBV27 to TRBJ2-7; D ambiguous. The CDR3 runs to 13 residues. Germline loops: CDR1 MNHEY, CDR2 SMNVEV (reference sequence). The ends were cut back, 0 bases at V and 1 base at J, with 4 bases in the middle. The CDR3 DNA sequence: TGTGCCAGCAGTTTATCAGAGTCCTACGAGCAGTACTTC. Translation: CASSLSESYEQYF.